A single sample is the source of the 20 T cell receptor beta chains below, sequenced in a study of shared clonotypes between healthy human individuals (dated by TCRdb to the early 2020s). CD8 naive samples consisted of CD45RO-negative cells that were positively selected for CCR7, yielding a CD45RA+CCR7+ population without TemRA cells. Library prep was done by the immunoSEQ multiplex PCR assay. TCRdb mirrors the immuneACCESS table, restricted to in-frame sequences. Some clones are absent from its copies; in checked studies, under half trace to an unresolved V gene, and the reason for the others is unknown. The sample table contains around 620,000 clones; only one count was recorded for roughly 95% of them. The ten largest account for about 0.11% of the sample. Sequencing was performed on naive CD8+ T cells sorted from blood. The cell subset or site label, as the study defines it: CD45RA+CCR7+. The receptors were gathered from a young woman in good health.

The chain recombines TRBV5-1 with TRBJ2-7, with 10 bases fitting TRBD1. Germline V gene data show CDR1 as SGHRS and CDR2 as YFSETQ. V dropped 4 bases and J dropped 5; count of bases not matched to a gene: 3. The CDR3 is made up of 13 amino acids. CDR3 nucleotides: TGCGCCAGCAGCATTGACAGGGGGCACGAGCAGTACTTC. Amino acid sequence: CASSIDRGHEQYF.

This chain links TRBV7-6 with TRBJ2-1; 14 bases are shared with TRBD2. V dropped 5 bases and J dropped 9; count of bases not matched to a gene: 6. There are 15 residues in the CDR3. In germline, CDR1 is SGHVS, CDR2 FNYEAQ. The CDR3 sequence: CASSPGLAGASEQFF. The CDR3 DNA is TGTGCCAGCAGCCCGGGACTAGCGGGAGCCAGTGAGCAGTTCTTC.

The V call is TRBV7-9, the J call TRBJ2-7, with 9 bases that match TRBD1. Trimming took 5 bases from V and 4 from J; bases not matched to a gene: 9. The CDR3 runs to 15 residues. Germline lookup yields CDR1 SEHNR and CDR2 FQNEAQ (reference sequence). The CDR3 DNA follows: TGTGCCAGCAGCAGTAACCGGGACAGGGTTTACGAGCAGTACTTC. This codes for CASSSNRDRVYEQYF.

The V and J genes are TRBV6-5 and TRBJ2-2; no definite D call. The germline gives CDR1 MNHEY, CDR2 SVGAGI. The CDR3 runs to 11 residues. V was clipped by 6 bases and J by 3 bases, with 2 bases between them. Written as DNA, the CDR3 is TGTGCCAGCAGGGACACCGGGGAGCTGTTTTTT. Translating it yields CASRDTGELFF.

V is TRBV28 and J is TRBJ1-5; TRBD1 might be the D (5 bases). CDR3 length: 13 amino acids. Deletions cut 6 bases from V and 8 bases from J, with 14 bases between. The germline V gene encodes CDR1 MDHEN and CDR2 SYDVKM. CDR3 loop: CASSVGVGEPQHF. The CDR3 nucleotides read TGTGCCAGCAGCGTAGGGGTGGGTGAGCCCCAGCATTTT.

The chain joins TRBV5-6 to TRBJ1-5, with D unclear. This CDR3 region has 14 residues. In germline, CDR1 is SGHDT, CDR2 YYEEEE. V was cut by 2 bases and J by 2 bases, with 8 bases left in between. CDR3 sequence (DNA): TGTGCCAGCAGCTTTTCAGGACGCAATCAGCCCCAGCATTTT. It is translated as CASSFSGRNQPQHF.

CDR3 sequence reads: CASSYGLAGGTGELFF. The CDR3 bases are TGTGCCAGCAGTTACGGATTAGCGGGAGGCACCGGGGAGCTGTTTTTT. The J gene is TRBJ2-2, the V gene TRBV6-5; TRBD2 aligns across 10 bases. CDR1 is MNHEY and CDR2 is SVGAGI in the germline V gene. V was pared by 2 bases and J by 4 bases, with 4 bases of the junction left unmatched. The CDR3 sequence is 16 residues long.

The J gene is TRBJ2-7, the V gene TRBV7-3; 7 bases are a match to TRBD2. Germline V gives CDR1 SGHTA, CDR2 FQGTGA. The V gene end was trimmed by 8 bases and the J gene end by 3 bases; junction bases not matched to a gene: 13. The CDR3 covers 15 residues. DNA of the CDR3: TGTGCCAGCGCCCCGGGGGAGGGACCTATCTACGAGCAGTACTTC. As protein: CASAPGEGPIYEQYF.

V usage is TRBV6-5 and J usage is TRBJ2-1; TRBD1 matches 9 bases. The CDR3 totals 14 residues. V dropped 0 bases and J dropped 13; count of bases not matched to a gene: 7. Germline V gene lookup returns CDR1 MNHEY and CDR2 SVGAGI. CDR3 bases: TGTGCCAGCAGTTACTCGAGTCTGGGACAGGGACAGTTCTTC. Translated: CASSYSSLGQGQFF.

V is TRBV19 and J is TRBJ1-3, with D unresolved. CDR1 is LNHDA, CDR2 SQIVND, per germline (reference sequence). V was pared by 3 bases and J by 0 bases, with 6 bases between. The CDR3 sequence is 14 residues long. CDR3 nucleotides: TGTGCCAGTAGTATGATTTCCTCTGGAAACACCATATATTTT. It translates to CASSMISSGNTIYF.

The chain combines TRBV7-6 with TRBJ2-1; D not resolved. CDR1 is SGHVS and CDR2 is FNYEAQ in the germline V gene. This CDR3 has 13 residues. Trimming shortened V by 1 base and J by 6 bases, and 7 bases separated the two germline ends. Here the CDR3 DNA reads TGTGCCAGCAGCTTAGGTGTGGGCAATGAGCAGTTCTTC. Translation gives CASSLGVGNEQFF. Based on the CDR3 plus reference TRBV7-6 and TRBJ2-1, the full variable domain is GAGVSQSPRYKVTKRGQDVALRCDPISGHVSLYWYRQALGQGPEFLTYFNYEAQQDKSGLPNDRFSAERPEGSISTLTIQRTEQRDSAMYRCASSLGVGNEQFFGPGTRLTVL.

The V call is TRBV28, the J call TRBJ2-7; D is tentatively TRBD1 or TRBD2 (5 bases each). This CDR3 contains 13 residues. The germline V gene has CDR1 MDHEN and CDR2 SYDVKM. The V end was cut by 11 bases, the J end by 5 bases, with 19 bases between. As DNA, the CDR3 is TGTGCCGCAGGGACCCCTTCCAAGGACGAGCAGTACTTC. Translation: CAAGTPSKDEQYF.

This rearrangement joins TRBV28 to TRBJ1-5; D call uncertain. The CDR3 length is 14 residues. V was trimmed by 2 bases and J by 7 bases, leaving 12 bases between them. In germline, CDR1 is MDHEN, CDR2 SYDVKM. CDR3 residues: CASSLGGDPQPQHF. The CDR3 nucleotides read TGTGCCAGCAGTTTAGGAGGAGATCCCCAGCCCCAGCATTTT.

The chain uses TRBV6-6 and TRBJ2-7; D possibly corresponds to TRBD2 (6 bases). Trimming cost V 0 bases and J 2 bases, with 11 bases left between them. The germline gives CDR1 MNHNY, CDR2 SVGAGI (reference sequence). CDR3 length: 15 amino acids. This CDR3 reads CASSYSGGDTYEQYF. The CDR3 coding sequence is TGTGCCAGCAGTTACTCCGGGGGAGACACCTACGAGCAGTACTTC.

This sequence joins TRBV15 and TRBJ1-5, with no clear D. V was pared by 0 bases and J by 1 base, with 7 bases between. Germline lookup yields CDR1 LNHNV and CDR2 YYDKDF (reference sequence). The CDR3 length is 15 residues. CDR3 DNA sequence: TGTGCCACCAGCAGAGAGGATGTGAGCAATCAGCCCCAGCATTTT. It codes for CATSREDVSNQPQHF.

The chain joins TRBV4-1 to TRBJ2-1; unclear D gene. This CDR3 contains 16 residues. The V end lost 0 bases, the J end lost 0 bases, and 9 bases lay between the germline ends. Germline V gives CDR1 MGHRA, CDR2 YSYEKL. The CDR3 is CASSQDKTSSYNEQFF. The CDR3 DNA follows: TGCGCCAGCAGCCAAGATAAGACGAGCTCCTACAATGAGCAGTTCTTC.

This sequence joins TRBV11-2 and TRBJ1-3, with D possibly matching TRBD1 (5 bases). CDR3 size: 17 residues. Germline V gene lookup returns CDR1 SGHAT and CDR2 FQNNGV. V lost 5 bases to trimming and J lost 1 base, with 18 bases between them. This CDR3 reads CASSLGYGTGSGNTIYF. As DNA, the CDR3 is TGTGCCAGCAGCCTAGGTTACGGGACGGGATCTGGAAACACCATATATTTT.

CDR3 protein: CASSPSGRVSNYNEQFF. CDR3 nucleotide sequence: TGTGCCAGCAGTCCGTCGGGGCGGGTGTCGAACTACAATGAGCAGTTCTTC. The rearrangement joins TRBV27 to TRBJ2-1, with D perhaps being TRBD1 or TRBD2 (5 bases each). V lost 5 bases to trimming and J lost 3 bases, with 20 bases between them. The CDR3 has 17 residues. Germline CDR1 MNHEY, CDR2 SMNVEV (reference sequence).

The J gene is TRBJ2-5, the V gene TRBV19; D is unclear. CDR3 length equals 14 residues. CDR1 is LNHDA, CDR2 SQIVND, per germline (reference sequence). The germline V and J ends were trimmed by 6 bases and 2 bases, with 13 bases remaining between them. CDR3: CASSDEFGQETQYF. The CDR3 DNA sequence: TGTGCCAGTAGCGACGAATTCGGGCAAGAGACCCAGTACTTC.

This sequence joins TRBV4-1 and TRBJ2-2, with D perhaps matching TRBD2 (6 bases). The CDR3 is 20 amino acids. Trimming removed 4 bases from V and 3 bases from J, with 27 bases in between. Germline loops: CDR1 MGHRA, CDR2 YSYEKL. The CDR3 DNA is TGCGCCAGCAGCCCCTTATTGGGACGGGAGAGCTCGGGGGACACCGGGGAGCTGTTTTTT. It is translated as CASSPLLGRESSGDTGELFF.